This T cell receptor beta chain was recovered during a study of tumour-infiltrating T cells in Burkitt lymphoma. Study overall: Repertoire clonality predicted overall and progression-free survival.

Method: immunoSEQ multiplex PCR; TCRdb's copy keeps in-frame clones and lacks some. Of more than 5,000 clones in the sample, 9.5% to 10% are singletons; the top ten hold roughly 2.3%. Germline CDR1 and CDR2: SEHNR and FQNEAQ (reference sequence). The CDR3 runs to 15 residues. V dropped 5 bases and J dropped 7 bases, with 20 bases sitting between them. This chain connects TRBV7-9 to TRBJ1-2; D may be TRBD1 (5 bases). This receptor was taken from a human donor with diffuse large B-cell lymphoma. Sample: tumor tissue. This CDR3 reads CASSPSRGSAFGYTF. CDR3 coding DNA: TGTGCCAGCAGCCCCTCACGGGGCTCGGCCTTTGGCTACACCTTC.